This is a list of T cell receptor beta chains from one sample in a study of T cell repertoires in cytomegalovirus infection. Via MiXCR, TCRdb re-called the reads, giving one row per CDR3 protein. The data hold about 830,000 distinct CDR3 sequences, with over 25% observed a single time. These TCRs' antigens remain unknown. The specimen comprised cultured CD8+ T cells from PBMCs, sampled from culture after CMV antigen stimulation. The receptor source for this set is a human donor in good health (CMV status not recorded). Some clones in this sample may be carry-over from other donors' samples. The conserved cysteine and the conserved F or W are not part of the CDR3 here. The order of the fields is J gene, V gene, D gene, CDR3 protein. The D gene is left open where the match is weak.

>TRBJ1-5|TRBV19|NA
ASSALAGNNQPQH
>TRBJ2-1|TRBV19|NA
ASSTSSVNEQF
>TRBJ2-1|TRBV12-5|NA
ASGFTHTGSFEYNEQF
>TRBJ2-5|TRBV29-1|NA
SVEDFLRGLETQY
>TRBJ1-5|TRBV6-5|NA
ASSARAGGGVYSNQPQH
>TRBJ1-5|TRBV4-3|NA
ASSQEFGDPPEPQH
>TRBJ1-4|TRBV7-6|TRBD1
ASSAAGTGGLFQEKLF
>TRBJ1-1|TRBV27|NA
ASSLSPVVKAF
>TRBJ1-4|TRBV27|NA
ASSLTGGLALEKLF
>TRBJ1-1|TRBV4-2|NA
ASSPDFRGAEAF
>TRBJ2-5|TRBV7-2|NA
ASSPALRSKETQY
>TRBJ1-2|TRBV7-2|TRBD1
ASRTPGQGHYGYT
>TRBJ1-1|TRBV19|NA
ASSIGYGNTEAF
>TRBJ1-3|TRBV3-1|NA
ASSQGRSPGNTIY
>TRBJ2-1|TRBV7-9|NA
ASSLSGHLGNEQF
>TRBJ2-1|TRBV4-1|NA
ASSQGAGHEQF
>TRBJ1-2|TRBV12-5|NA
ASGLADPYGYT
>TRBJ1-1|TRBV7-3|NA
ASRLGGAGTEAF
>TRBJ2-3|TRBV9|TRBD2
ASSVKSGGDTQY
>TRBJ2-5|TRBV6-5|NA
ASSYSAGGRGPAGTQY
>TRBJ2-1|TRBV10-2|NA
ASSESTAVGNEQF
>TRBJ2-2|TRBV20-1|TRBD1
SARVYDRGSGELF
>TRBJ2-6|TRBV4-3|NA
ASSQESNWAGANVLT
>TRBJ1-1|TRBV6-6|NA
ASTPRGVNTEAF
>TRBJ2-2|TRBV7-6|TRBD2
ASSLSLAGGITGELF
>TRBJ2-2|TRBV2|NA
ARGRGDTGELF
>TRBJ2-1|TRBV5-8|NA
ASSSPKEGPAYNEQF
>TRBJ2-1|TRBV19|NA
ASSLRAVPNEQF
>TRBJ1-1|TRBV4-1|TRBD1
ASSLKTGNVPLSEAF
>TRBJ1-5|TRBV7-6|TRBD1
ASSAGTGLSQPQH
>TRBJ2-3|TRBV6-4|TRBD2
ASSDSGAGGADTQY
>TRBJ2-3|TRBV7-2|NA
ASSLVGGRADTQY
>TRBJ2-2|TRBV15|TRBD2
ATRGGLAGSTGELF
>TRBJ1-3|TRBV15|NA
ATSRGSGNTIY
>TRBJ2-4|TRBV5-1|TRBD1
ASSPRGRGSENIQY
>TRBJ1-1|TRBV4-1|NA
ASSPVDKNTEAF
>TRBJ2-1|TRBV7-9|NA
ASGFGYEQF
>TRBJ1-2|TRBV29-1|NA
SVEEGAGSPYGYT